These 13 T cell receptor beta chains came from one sample sequenced in a study of blood T cell repertoires in COVID-19. Assay: immunoSEQ multiplex PCR; the TCRdb copy retains only in-frame clones and omits some. The data show 100,000 to 150,000 clones, approximately 81% seen once. Input material: peripheral blood. Source of these receptors: a woman in her fifties or sixties with active or convalescent COVID-19.

The chain combines TRBV7-2 with TRBJ1-1, with 7 bases fitting TRBD1. The CDR3 is 20 amino acids. Germline trimming cut 0 bases from V and 0 bases from J; bases unmatched to any gene: 16. Germline values: CDR1 SGHTA, CDR2 FQGNSA. The CDR3 loop reads CASSLAAGQARVFMNTEAFF. Here the CDR3 DNA reads TGTGCCAGCAGCTTAGCCGCCGGACAGGCCCGAGTCTTTATGAACACTGAAGCTTTCTTT. Together with reference TRBV7-2 and TRBJ1-1, the CDR3 gives the full variable domain: GAGVSQSPSNKVTEKGKDVELRCDPISGHTALYWYRQSLGQGLEFLIYFQGNSAPDKSGLPSDRFSAERTGGSVSTLTIQRTQQEDSAVYLCASSLAAGQARVFMNTEAFFGQGTRLTVV.

The chain uses TRBV30 and TRBJ2-7; possible D gene TRBD2, 6 bases. V shed 5 bases and J shed 1 base, with 12 bases lying between them. CDR3 size: 13 residues. Per germline, CDR1 GTSNPN and CDR2 SVGIG (reference sequence). CDR3 sequence (DNA): TGTGCCTGGGGGCACGGGGGTTCCTACGAGCAGTACTTC. This sequence encodes CAWGHGGSYEQYF.

The genes are TRBV28 and TRBJ1-4, with 8 positions matching TRBD1. The CDR3 has 15 amino acids. Germline V gene data show CDR1 as MDHEN and CDR2 as SYDVKM. V lost 4 bases and J lost 7; bases outside the gene matches: 8. For the CDR3, the DNA is TGTGCCAGCAGTTCCTCTACAGGGGGGTTTGAAAAACTGTTTTTT. It codes for CASSSSTGGFEKLFF.

The gene calls are TRBV6-1 and TRBJ2-1, with 8 positions matching TRBD2. Germline V gives CDR1 MNHNS, CDR2 SASEGT. V was clipped by 3 bases and J by 14 bases; unmatched bases: 6. This CDR3 contains 12 residues. In DNA, the CDR3 is TGTGCCAGCAGTGATAGCGGGAAAGTGGAGTTCTTC. It yields the protein CASSDSGKVEFF.

This rearrangement joins TRBV5-1 to TRBJ2-2; TRBD2 might be the D (6 bases). V dropped 1 base and J dropped 6 bases, with 10 bases sitting between them. Germline V gives CDR1 SGHRS, CDR2 YFSETQ. The CDR3 is 14 amino acids. CDR3 sequence (DNA): TGCGCCAGCAGCTTGCAGCCGGGGGCCGGGGAGCTGTTTTTT. This encodes CASSLQPGAGELFF.

The chain carries TRBV18 and TRBJ2-1; D unresolved. This CDR3 region has 13 residues. In germline, CDR1 is KGHSH, CDR2 LQKENI. Deletions cut 1 base from V and 10 bases from J, with 11 bases between. CDR3 bases: TGTGCCAGCTCACCACAATCTTCCGCGGAGCAGTTCTTC. It encodes CASSPQSSAEQFF.

This clone was found once. V is TRBV24-1 and J is TRBJ2-7; TRBD1 might be the D (5 bases). The V gene lost 3 bases and the J gene lost 3 bases, with 8 bases spanning the gap. This CDR3 has 13 residues. The germline gives CDR1 KGHDR, CDR2 SFDVKD. The CDR3 region is CATSDQDSYEQYF. In DNA, the CDR3 is TGTGCCACCAGTGATCAAGACAGCTACGAGCAGTACTTC.

V usage is TRBV6-2 or TRBV6-3 and J usage is TRBJ2-7, with 7 positions matching TRBD2. Looked up from germline, CDR1 is MNHEY and CDR2 is SVGEGT. Trimming took 6 bases from V and 2 from J; bases not matched to a gene: 7. CDR3 length: 14 residues. In DNA form, the CDR3 reads TGTGCCAGCAGACCTGCTGGGGGGGCCTACGAGCAGTACTTC. This translates into CASRPAGGAYEQYF.

The chain joins TRBV7-3 to TRBJ2-1; D is undetermined. The CDR3 runs 15 residues. V was trimmed by 0 bases and J by 6 bases, leaving 12 bases between them. CDR1 and CDR2 from the germline V gene are SGHTA and FQGTGA. In nucleotides, the CDR3 is TGTGCCAGCAGCTTAACGGGCCTTGGTATCAATGAGCAGTTCTTC. Translated, it gives CASSLTGLGINEQFF.

This clone occurred a few times. The J gene is TRBJ2-1, the V gene TRBV27; D call uncertain. Germline CDR1 MNHEY, CDR2 SMNVEV (reference sequence). The ends were cut back, 3 bases at V and 12 bases at J, with 9 bases in the middle. The CDR3 sequence is 11 residues long. The CDR3 loop is CASSFLARQFF. CDR3 DNA sequence: TGTGCCAGCAGTTTTCTTGCCAGGCAGTTCTTC.

This clone was detected a few times. This rearrangement joins TRBV9 to TRBJ1-4, with 8 positions matching TRBD1. CDR1 is SGDLS and CDR2 is YYNGEE in the germline V gene. V shed 4 bases, J shed 14 bases, and the junction held 7 bases outside the gene matches. The CDR3 runs to 12 residues. Here the CDR3 DNA reads TGTGCCAGCAGCCGGACAGGGACGAGTCTGTTTTTT. Translated, it gives CASSRTGTSLFF.

The CDR3 spells CASRQGGPATNEKLFF. The CDR3, as DNA: TGTGCCAGCAGACAGGGTGGACCCGCAACTAATGAAAAACTGTTTTTT. The rearrangement joins TRBV7-2 to TRBJ1-4, with D maybe TRBD1 (6 bases). There are 16 residues in the CDR3. Germline values: CDR1 SGHTA, CDR2 FQGNSA. V lost 6 bases and J lost 0, with 14 bases in between.

The chain recombines TRBV5-6 with TRBJ2-3; D not certain. The CDR3 runs 12 residues. Germline CDR1 is SGHDT and CDR2 is YYEEEE. Trimming removed 1 base from V and 5 bases from J, with 5 bases in between. DNA for the CDR3: TGTGCCAGCAGCTTGTCTATAGATACGCAGTATTTT. Translating it yields CASSLSIDTQYF.